One and the same sample provided the 21 T cell receptor beta chains below, sequenced in a study of siplizumab effects on memory and regulatory T cells. Profiling relied on immunoSEQ multiplex PCR, and the TCRdb table lists in-frame clones only, not all of them. There are approximately 100,000 clones in the sample; about 91% occur only once, and approximately 0.71% lies in the top ten. Sequenced material: Tregs sorted from blood. The source is a human donor in good health.

This chain uses TRBV4-2 with TRBJ1-1, with D possibly being TRBD1 (6 bases). CDR1 and CDR2 (germline): LGHNA, YNFKEQ. Trimming removed 1 base from V and 1 base from J, with 13 bases in between. This CDR3 spans 16 amino acids. CDR3 sequence reads: CASSQVLQQGNTEAFF. The CDR3 bases are TGTGCCAGCAGCCAAGTATTGCAACAGGGGAACACTGAAGCTTTCTTT.

The chain couples TRBV27 to TRBJ2-1; the D gene is possibly TRBD1 (5 bases). This CDR3 contains 15 residues. Deletions cut 4 bases from V and 3 bases from J, with 13 bases between. From germline, CDR1 is MNHEY and CDR2 SMNVEV (reference sequence). This CDR3 reads CASSYESQGYNEQFF. Written as DNA, the CDR3 is TGTGCCAGCAGTTACGAGAGCCAGGGCTACAATGAGCAGTTCTTC.

Notes on this clone: Different DNA sequences within this sample yield the same CDR3. The V gene is TRBV29-1, the J gene TRBJ2-3; D is unclear. The V and J ends lost 2 bases and 6 bases respectively, with 6 bases between them. Per the germline V gene, CDR1 is SQVTM and CDR2 is ANQGSEA. The length of the CDR3 is 11 residues. CDR3 DNA: TGCAGCGTTGAAAGGGTGGATACGCAGTATTTT. As protein: CSVERVDTQYF.

This sequence joins TRBV5-1 and TRBJ2-5, with D maybe TRBD2 (5 bases). The germline CDR1 and CDR2 sequences are SGHRS and YFSETQ. The length of the CDR3 is 15 residues. Trimming took 2 bases from V and 4 from J, leaving 15 bases between them. The CDR3 coding sequence is TGCGCCAGCAGCTTATGGGCCGGGAAGGGAGAGACCCAGTACTTC. This codes for CASSLWAGKGETQYF. The full variable domain, completed using reference TRBV5-1 and TRBJ2-5, is KAGVTQTPRYLIKTRGQQVTLSCSPISGHRSVSWYQQTPGQGLQFLFEYFSETQRNKGNFPGRFSGRQFSNSRSEMNVSTLELGDSALYLCASSLWAGKGETQYFGPGTRLLVL.

Here the CDR3 DNA reads TGCGCCAGCAGCTTGGTTCTAGCGGGACTAAATACCTACGAGCAGTACTTC. This sequence encodes CASSLVLAGLNTYEQYF. The chain uses TRBV5-1 and TRBJ2-7, with 9 bases matching TRBD2. J gave up 2 bases and V 0 bases, and 9 bases lay outside the gene matches. The germline V gene encodes CDR1 SGHRS and CDR2 YFSETQ. This CDR3 is 17 amino acids long. The full variable domain, with the rest looked up from reference TRBV5-1 and TRBJ2-7, is KAGVTQTPRYLIKTRGQQVTLSCSPISGHRSVSWYQQTPGQGLQFLFEYFSETQRNKGNFPGRFSGRQFSNSRSEMNVSTLELGDSALYLCASSLVLAGLNTYEQYFGPGTRLTVT.

The genes are TRBV9 and TRBJ1-2; maybe TRBD1 (6 bases). Germline V gene data show CDR1 as SGDLS and CDR2 as YYNGEE. Trimming took off 3 bases at V and 1 base at J, with 13 bases between the two ends. This CDR3 comprises 15 residues. CDR3 sequence (DNA): TGTGCCAGCAGCGGACAGGAAGGAAATAACTATGGCTACACCTTC. Amino acids: CASSGQEGNNYGYTF.

V is TRBV19 and J is TRBJ2-1, with no clear D. Germline CDR1 and CDR2: LNHDA and SQIVND (reference sequence). V gave up 3 bases and J gave up 3 bases, with 6 bases separating them. This CDR3 is built from 13 residues. The CDR3 loop is CASSIGDYNEQFF. In nucleotides, the CDR3 is TGTGCCAGTAGTATTGGAGACTACAATGAGCAGTTCTTC.

The chain links TRBV27 to TRBJ1-1, with a possible D match to TRBD1 (6 bases). Germline V CDR1 and CDR2: MNHEY, SMNVEV (reference sequence). The CDR3 sequence is 17 residues long. The V and J ends lost 6 bases and 0 bases respectively, with 20 bases between them. CDR3 DNA: TGTGCCAGCAGAACCGCCGGGAGGGGGTTAGTGAACACTGAAGCTTTCTTT. Its protein product is CASRTAGRGLVNTEAFF.

The V call is TRBV28, the J call TRBJ1-2, with D perhaps matching TRBD1 (5 bases). The CDR3 runs to 13 residues. CDR1 is MDHEN and CDR2 is SYDVKM in the germline V gene. V shed 6 bases and J shed 5 bases, with 13 bases lying between them. In DNA, the CDR3 is TGTGCCAGCAGAGCGGGACCGCTATATGGCTACACCTTC. As protein: CASRAGPLYGYTF.

The chain employs TRBV7-9 and TRBJ2-2; a weak D match, TRBD1 (8 bases). V was shortened by 8 bases and J by 6 bases, with 19 bases between the two germline ends. The CDR3 length is 15 residues. CDR1 SEHNR and CDR2 FQNEAQ come from the germline V gene (reference sequence). As DNA, the CDR3 is TGTGCCAGCGACTTCCGACAGGGGAGGGCCGGGGAGCTGTTTTTT. As protein: CASDFRQGRAGELFF.

This chain connects TRBV7-6 to TRBJ2-3, with D possibly being TRBD2 (6 bases). This CDR3 region has 14 residues. Trimming pared 7 bases from V and 4 bases from J, leaving 15 bases between. Germline CDR1 SGHVS, CDR2 FNYEAQ. CDR3 sequence (DNA): TGTGCCAGCACCCCGGGAGAGCCCTCAGATACGCAGTATTTT. Amino acids: CASTPGEPSDTQYF.

The chain joins TRBV9 to TRBJ2-7, with D possibly TRBD2 on 6 matching bases. This CDR3 comprises 17 residues. V lost 0 bases and J lost 5, with 21 bases in between. Germline-derived CDR1 and CDR2 are SGDLS and YYNGEE. For the CDR3, the DNA is TGTGCCAGCAGCGTAGGCCCAGGAGGGCTACGTAGCCACGAGCAGTACTTC. This sequence encodes CASSVGPGGLRSHEQYF.

The chain couples TRBV6-5 to TRBJ2-7, with D possibly being TRBD1 or TRBD2 (5 bases each). The CDR3 contains 13 residues. Between the trimmed V and J ends, which lost 5 bases and 2 bases, there was a span of 10 bases. The germline CDR1 and CDR2 sequences are MNHEY and SVGAGI. DNA of the CDR3: TGTGCCAGCAGTCCCGGGACCCCCTACGAGCAGTACTTC. It yields the protein CASSPGTPYEQYF.

The chain joins TRBV19 to TRBJ2-1; unclear D gene. This CDR3 has 11 residues. Trimming cost V 11 bases and J 8 bases, with 13 bases left between them. Germline V gene data show CDR1 as LNHDA and CDR2 as SQIVND (reference sequence). DNA for the CDR3: TGTGCCGCACTTCACGTCCATGAGCAGTTCTTC. Amino acid sequence: CAALHVHEQFF. The full variable domain, rest sourced from reference TRBV19 and TRBJ2-1, is DGGITQSPKYLFRKEGQNVTLSCEQNLNHDAMYWYRQDPGQGLRLIYYSQIVNDFQKGDIAEGYSVSREKKESFPLTVTSAQKNPTAFYLCAALHVHEQFFGPGTRLTVL.

This rearrangement joins TRBV19 to TRBJ1-4, with D unclear. The CDR3 sequence is 14 residues long. Germline assignment: CDR1 LNHDA and CDR2 SQIVND (reference sequence). Trimming removed 1 base at V and 2 bases at J, with 5 bases between. CDR3 protein: CASSIGMTNEKLFF. DNA for the CDR3: TGTGCCAGTAGTATAGGGATGACTAATGAAAAACTGTTTTTT.

This clone occurred once. V is TRBV10-3 and J is TRBJ2-2; D gene uncertain. V was pared by 2 bases and J by 6 bases, with 13 bases between. Germline-derived CDR1 and CDR2 are ENHRY and SYGVKD. This CDR3 is built from 15 residues. The CDR3 DNA is TGTGCCATCAGTGAGGTGGGGTTGGTCTCCGGGGAGCTGTTTTTT. It is translated as CAISEVGLVSGELFF.

As to this clone: The germline gene is not matched at one end of the junction; a read error may be the cause. The CDR3 DNA is TGCGCCAGCTCCGGACAGCGACTAACAGAGATTAACTTC. As protein: CASSGQRLTEINF. The chain has TRBV10-1 and TRBJ2-7; D may be TRBD1 (6 bases). Germline loops: CDR1 WNHNN, CDR2 SYGVQD (reference sequence). The CDR3 covers 13 residues.

This clone was seen a few times. The V call is TRBV15, the J call TRBJ2-3; D possibly uses TRBD1 or TRBD2 (5 bases each). The CDR3 has 16 residues. Germline CDR1 LNHNV, CDR2 YYDKDF (reference sequence). V was pared by 3 bases and J by 8 bases, with 21 bases between. The CDR3 nucleotides read TGTGCCACCAGCAGTGCCCCTGGGAGTCGAAGGGGTACGCAGTATTTT. This encodes CATSSAPGSRRGTQYF.

The gene calls are TRBV27 and TRBJ2-2, with D perhaps assigned TRBD1 or TRBD2 (5 bases each). V dropped 6 bases and J dropped 12 bases, with 17 bases sitting between them. CDR1 and CDR2 (germline): MNHEY, SMNVEV (reference sequence). The CDR3 contains 13 residues. The CDR3 DNA reads as TGTGCCAGCAGCTTTACCAGGGAGACGCAGCTGTTTTTT. Its protein is CASSFTRETQLFF.

The chain combines TRBV30 with TRBJ1-2; D unresolved. Trimming removed 2 bases at V and 4 bases at J, with 8 bases between. Germline values: CDR1 GTSNPN, CDR2 SVGIG (reference sequence). The CDR3 spans 12 residues. The CDR3 sequence is CAWSPGFYGYTF. CDR3 nucleotides: TGTGCCTGGAGTCCTGGGTTCTATGGCTACACCTTC.

The chain uses TRBV5-1 and TRBJ2-5, with TRBD2 as a possible D gene (6 bases). The length of the CDR3 is 13 residues. CDR1 and CDR2 (germline): SGHRS, YFSETQ. V was pared by 2 bases and J by 4 bases, with 9 bases between. The CDR3 DNA reads as TGCGCCAGCAGCTTAGTCGGGAGAGAGACCCAGTACTTC. This translates into CASSLVGRETQYF. Filled out from reference TRBV5-1 and TRBJ2-5, the complete variable domain reads KAGVTQTPRYLIKTRGQQVTLSCSPISGHRSVSWYQQTPGQGLQFLFEYFSETQRNKGNFPGRFSGRQFSNSRSEMNVSTLELGDSALYLCASSLVGRETQYFGPGTRLLVL.